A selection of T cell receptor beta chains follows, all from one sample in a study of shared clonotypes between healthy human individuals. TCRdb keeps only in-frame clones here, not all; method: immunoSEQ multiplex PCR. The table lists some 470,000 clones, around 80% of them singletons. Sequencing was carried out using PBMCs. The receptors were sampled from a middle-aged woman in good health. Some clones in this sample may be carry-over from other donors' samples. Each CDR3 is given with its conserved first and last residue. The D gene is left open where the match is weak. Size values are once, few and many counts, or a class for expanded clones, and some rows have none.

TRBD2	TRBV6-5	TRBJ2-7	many	CASSYGREFSHEQYF	TGTGCCAGCAGTTACGGGCGGGAGTTTTCCCACGAGCAGTACTTC
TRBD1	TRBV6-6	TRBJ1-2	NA	CASSREGTGASGGYTF	TGTGCCAGCAGTCGAGAGGGGACAGGGGCGTCGGGAGGCTACACCTTC
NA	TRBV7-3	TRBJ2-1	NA	CASSLRALANEQFF	TGTGCCAGCAGCTTAAGGGCACTAGCCAATGAGCAGTTCTTC
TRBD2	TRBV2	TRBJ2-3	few	CASKVAGAADTQYF	TGTGCCAGCAAGGTGGCGGGAGCGGCGGATACGCAGTATTTT
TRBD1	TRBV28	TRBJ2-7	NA	CASSFLDRDSYEQYF	TGTGCCAGCAGTTTCTTGGACAGGGACTCCTACGAGCAGTACTTC
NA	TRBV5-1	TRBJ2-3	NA	CASSLTPADTQYF	TGCGCCAGCAGCTTGACCCCCGCGGATACGCAGTATTTT
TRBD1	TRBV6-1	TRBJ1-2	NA	CAGGQGLGYGYTF	TGTGCCGGGGGACAGGGCTTAGGCTATGGCTACACCTTC
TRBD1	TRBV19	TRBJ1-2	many	CASSSWDSPGDGYTF	TGTGCCAGTAGTTCCTGGGACAGCCCGGGGGATGGCTACACCTTC
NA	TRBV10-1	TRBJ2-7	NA	CASSDSGRTYEQYF	TGCGCCAGCAGTGATAGCGGACGGACCTACGAGCAGTACTTC
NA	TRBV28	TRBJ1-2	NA	CASSLDNYGYTF	TGTGCCAGCAGTTTGGATAACTATGGCTACACCTTC
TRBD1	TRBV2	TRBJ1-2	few	CASAGQGNYGYTF	TGTGCCAGCGCGGGACAGGGGAACTATGGCTACACCTTC
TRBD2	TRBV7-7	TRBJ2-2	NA	CASSLAGNTGELFF	TGTGCTAGCAGCTTAGCGGGAAACACCGGGGAGCTGTTTTTT
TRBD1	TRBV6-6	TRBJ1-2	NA	CASSYDAQGSGYTF	TGTGCCAGCAGTTACGATGCACAGGGGTCGGGCTACACCTTC
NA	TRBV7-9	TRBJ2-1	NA	CASSYPGGGFYNEQFF	TGTGCCAGCAGTTACCCCGGAGGGGGCTTTTACAATGAGCAGTTCTTC
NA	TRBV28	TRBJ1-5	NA	CASSFRAWGTNQPQHF	TGTGCCAGCAGTTTCCGGGCGTGGGGGACCAATCAGCCCCAGCATTTT
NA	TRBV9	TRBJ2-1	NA	CASSVGGRYYNEQFF	TGTGCCAGCAGCGTAGGCGGGCGGTACTACAATGAGCAGTTCTTC
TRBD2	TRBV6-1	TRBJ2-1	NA	CASSERRELDQFF	TGTGCCAGCAGTGAGCGGCGGGAGTTGGATCAGTTCTTC
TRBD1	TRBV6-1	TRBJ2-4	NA	CASGEDREIGNIQYF	TGTGCCAGCGGAGAGGACAGGGAGATAGGAAACATTCAGTACTTC
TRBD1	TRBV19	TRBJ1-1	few	CASRDRPSHMNTEAFF	TGTGCCAGTAGGGACAGGCCCTCTCATATGAACACTGAAGCTTTCTTT
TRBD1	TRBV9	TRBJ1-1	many	CASSPNDRVEAFF	TGTGCCAGCAGCCCAAACGACAGGGTAGAAGCTTTCTTT
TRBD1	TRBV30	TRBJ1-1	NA	CASQTGGYTEAFF	TGTGCTTCCCAAACAGGGGGATACACTGAAGCTTTCTTT
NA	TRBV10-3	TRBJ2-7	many	CAIRGGLDEQYF	TGTGCCATCAGGGGGGGGCTGGACGAGCAGTACTTC
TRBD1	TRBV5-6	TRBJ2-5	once	CASSLRDRGPETQYF	TGTGCCAGCAGCCTTCGGGACAGGGGGCCGGAGACCCAGTACTTC
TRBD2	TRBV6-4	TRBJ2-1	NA	CASSIAGGRSEQFF	TGTGCCAGCAGTATAGCGGGAGGGAGGAGTGAGCAGTTCTTC
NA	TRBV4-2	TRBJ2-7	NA	CASSPLEGPRVQQYF	TGTGCCAGCAGCCCCCTGGAAGGGCCCCGGGTCCAGCAGTACTTC
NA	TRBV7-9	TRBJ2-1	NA	CASSFNVPRDEQFF	TGTGCCAGCAGCTTTAATGTCCCTAGGGATGAGCAGTTCTTC
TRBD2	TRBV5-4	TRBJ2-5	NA	CASSPGGLAGVGETQYF	TGTGCCAGCAGCCCAGGGGGACTAGCGGGAGTGGGAGAGACCCAGTACTTC
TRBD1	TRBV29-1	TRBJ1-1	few	CSVDEGTGEAFF	TGCAGCGTTGATGAGGGGACAGGTGAAGCTTTCTTT
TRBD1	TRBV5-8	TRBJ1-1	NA	CASSLDRGGTEAFF	TGTGCCAGCAGCTTGGACAGGGGAGGGACTGAAGCTTTCTTT
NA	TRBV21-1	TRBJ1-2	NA	CASSKGSGQGYGYTF	TGTGCCAGCAGCAAAGGATCGGGACAGGGCTATGGCTACACCTTC
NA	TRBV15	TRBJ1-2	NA	CATSRDQIRMAHAYTF	TGTGCCACCAGCAGAGATCAAATTAGAATGGCTCATGCCTACACCTTC
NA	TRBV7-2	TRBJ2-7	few	CASSLDLLASEQYF	TGTGCCAGCAGCTTAGACCTCCTAGCGAGCGAGCAGTACTTC
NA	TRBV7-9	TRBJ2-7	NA	CASSGQYEQYF	TGTGCCAGCAGCGGACAGTACGAGCAGTACTTC
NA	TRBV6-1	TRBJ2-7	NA	CASANGGSSYEQYF	TGTGCCAGCGCCAACGGGGGTTCGAGCTACGAGCAGTACTTC
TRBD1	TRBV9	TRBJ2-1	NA	CASSVGTGEFYEQFF	TGTGCCAGCAGCGTAGGGACAGGGGAATTCTATGAGCAGTTCTTC
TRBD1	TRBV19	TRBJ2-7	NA	CASSTTGTGDREQYF	TGTGCCAGTAGTACGACCGGGACAGGGGACCGCGAGCAGTACTTC
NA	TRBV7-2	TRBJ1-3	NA	CASSLAGGNSGNTIYF	TGTGCCAGCAGCTTAGCGGGGGGCAACTCTGGAAACACCATATATTTT